The 7 T cell receptor beta chains reported below all come from one sample, sequenced in a study of early T cells in non-severe SARS-CoV-2 infection (dated by TCRdb to about 2021). The library was produced with 5' RACE. The run used a NextSeq 500. TCRdb reran the public reads through fastp at Q25 and MiXCR, keeping productive beta chains. Rows with one shared CDR3 protein collapse into an entry with the most common genes and DNA. The sample includes some 60,000 distinct CDR3 sequences, with 8% to 9% observed a single time. The ten most abundant clones make up 17% of the sample. The sample was whole blood. These receptors came from an adult who was a healthcare worker with PCR-confirmed SARS-CoV-2 infection or an uninfected control (not recorded which).

This clonotype was detected only a few times. V and J are TRBV7-2 and TRBJ1-1; D is unclear. V was shortened by 5 bases and J by 1 base, with 14 bases between the two germline ends. The CDR3 covers 15 residues. CDR1 is SGHTA and CDR2 is FQGNSA in the germline V gene. The CDR3 region is CASSQESTRNTEAFF. CDR3 DNA sequence: TGTGCCAGCAGCCAGGAGTCTACAAGGAACACTGAAGCTTTCTTT.

This rearrangement joins TRBV6-6 to TRBJ1-2; the match to TRBD1 covers 7 bases. V lost 2 bases to trimming and J lost 6 bases; unmatched junction nucleotides: 6. Germline values: CDR1 MNHNY, CDR2 SVGAGI (reference sequence). The CDR3 runs 14 residues. In DNA, the CDR3 is TGTGCCAGCAGTTACGAAGCCAGGGGGAATGGCTACACCTTC. This translates into CASSYEARGNGYTF.

This clonotype occurred a few times. The CDR3 DNA is TGTGCCAGCAGCTCGACTAGCGGCAATGAGCAGTTCTTC. Its protein is CASSSTSGNEQFF. The chain has TRBV7-2 and TRBJ2-1; TRBD2 matches at 9 bases. This CDR3 spans 13 amino acids. With 4 bases clipped from V and 6 bases from J, the junction kept 1 base outside the gene matches. Germline CDR1 is SGHTA and CDR2 is FQGNSA.

This clonotype has a count of ten or more. The V call is TRBV5-5, the J call TRBJ2-7, with D possibly being TRBD2 (6 bases). The CDR3 contains 14 residues. CDR1 is SGHKS, CDR2 YYEKEE, per germline (reference sequence). Trimming took 2 bases from V and 2 from J, leaving 11 bases between them. The CDR3 region is CASSFRDSAYEQYF. CDR3 bases: TGTGCCAGCAGCTTCCGGGACTCAGCCTACGAGCAGTACTTC.

Ten or more counts support this clonotype. The chain couples TRBV7-2 to TRBJ2-1; a weak D match, TRBD1 (6 bases). The V end was cut by 3 bases, the J end by 9 bases, with 9 bases between. The CDR3 extends over 12 amino acids. Germline V gives CDR1 SGHTA, CDR2 FQGNSA. CDR3: CASSLGAGEQFF. CDR3 nucleotides: TGTGCCAGCAGCTTGGGGGCGGGTGAGCAGTTCTTC.

V gene TRBV14 combines with J gene TRBJ2-5; D not certain. The CDR3 spans 13 residues. The germline V and J ends were trimmed by 2 bases and 5 bases, with 9 bases remaining between them. CDR1 and CDR2 from the germline V gene are SGHDN and FVKESK. DNA for the CDR3: TGTGCCAGCAGCCAAAACCTTTTGGAGACCCAGTACTTC. Amino acids: CASSQNLLETQYF.

This clonotype was observed a handful of times. The chain is built from TRBV2 and TRBJ2-1; D is uncertain. Deletions cut 7 bases from V and 4 bases from J, with 14 bases between. The CDR3 sequence is 14 residues long. Germline V lookup: CDR1 SNHLY, CDR2 FYNNEI. The CDR3 coding sequence is TGTGCCAGCAACTTTGGCGGAACTTACAATGAGCAGTTCTTC. Protein sequence: CASNFGGTYNEQFF.